These 17 T cell receptor beta chains came from one sample sequenced in a study of Graves' ophthalmopathy and Graves' hyperthyroidism. Investigators amplified TCR beta CDR3 regions from RNA transcripts. The authors performed first-round RT-PCR with HTBI primers and then a second-round multiplex PCR. Using its own MiXCR run on the multiplex PCR reads, TCRdb lists one record per CDR3 protein. The data show around 590,000 distinct CDR3 sequences, 35% to 40% seen once. Sequencing input: peripheral blood or thyroid tissue (not recorded which). The receptors shown here come from an adult man with Graves' hyperthyroidism.

The DNA for the CDR3 is TGTGCCAGCAAGACAGGGGGCGCTTCTTTCTTT. This translates into CASKTGGASFF. V and J are TRBV6-5 and TRBJ1-1, with 10 nucleotides matching TRBD1. The CDR3 has 11 amino acids. The ends lost 7 bases at V and 12 bases at J; junction bases unmatched: 5. Germline-derived CDR1 and CDR2 are MNHEY and SVGAGI.

This chain uses TRBV15 with TRBJ2-7, with 9 bases lining up with TRBD1. Losses at the gene ends were 1 base for V and 5 bases for J; bases not matched to a gene: 9. Per the germline V gene, CDR1 is LNHNV and CDR2 is YYDKDF (reference sequence). CDR3 size: 16 residues. CDR3 sequence (DNA): TGTGCCACCAGCAGAGGAACCGGGACAGGGATCGACGAGCAGTACTTC. It is translated as CATSRGTGTGIDEQYF.

There are many counts of this clonotype. The V call is TRBV2, the J call TRBJ1-3; D possibly corresponds to TRBD1 (5 bases). Trimming shortened V by 4 bases and J by 0 bases, and 19 bases separated the two germline ends. Germline assignment: CDR1 SNHLY and CDR2 FYNNEI. The CDR3 runs to 18 residues. The CDR3 loop is CASSVGFGRRASGNTIYF. CDR3 DNA sequence: TGTGCCAGCAGTGTAGGGTTCGGACGCAGGGCCTCTGGAAACACCATATATTTT.

At least ten counts were recorded for this clonotype. The CDR3 sequence is CASQTGLNTGELFF. Written as DNA, the CDR3 is TGCGCCAGTCAAACAGGGTTAAACACCGGGGAGCTGTTTTTT. The chain recombines TRBV10-2 with TRBJ2-2, with D possibly TRBD1 on 6 matching bases. The ends were cut back, 9 bases at V and 2 bases at J, with 13 bases in the middle. The length of the CDR3 is 14 residues. The germline V gene has CDR1 WSHSY and CDR2 SAAADI.

The V gene is TRBV20-1, the J gene TRBJ2-2; the match to TRBD1 covers 10 bases. The length of the CDR3 is 12 residues. The trim removed 6 bases at V and 7 bases at J, leaving 2 bases unmatched. From germline, CDR1 is DFQATT and CDR2 SNEGSKA (reference sequence). The CDR3 spells CSAGQGHGELFF. DNA for the CDR3: TGCAGTGCGGGACAGGGGCACGGGGAGCTGTTTTTT.

Many counts were recorded for this clonotype. The CDR3 DNA sequence: TGTGCCAGCAGTCTGGACAGGTTGAACACCATATATTTT. Its protein product is CASSLDRLNTIYF. J is TRBJ1-3 and V is TRBV12-3 or TRBV12-4, with 7 bases lining up with TRBD1. V lost 5 bases to trimming and J lost 7 bases; unmatched junction nucleotides: 5. This CDR3 region has 13 residues.

This clonotype was seen at least ten times. The rearrangement joins TRBV7-6 to TRBJ2-7; D perhaps matches TRBD2 (7 bases). The CDR3 totals 14 residues. V shed 1 base and J shed 5 bases, with 12 bases lying between them. The germline V gene has CDR1 SGHVS and CDR2 FNYEAQ. In DNA form, the CDR3 reads TGTGCCAGCAGCTTAGGGGCGGGGGCTGACGAGCAGTACTTC. Its translation is CASSLGAGADEQYF.

The V and J genes are TRBV10-3 and TRBJ1-4, with D maybe TRBD1 (5 bases). Germline CDR1 and CDR2: ENHRY and SYGVKD. This CDR3 spans 14 amino acids. Trimming removed 6 bases from V and 5 bases from J, with 13 bases in between. The chain's CDR3 is CAISEGQRNEKLFF. The CDR3 coding sequence is TGTGCCATCAGCGAAGGACAACGCAATGAAAAACTGTTTTTT.

The chain carries TRBV24-1 and TRBJ2-7, with D hard to call. The J call may be wrong; the DNA end is better matched by TRBJ2-1. The CDR3 consists of 11 residues. Germline CDR1 KGHDR, CDR2 SFDVKD. The CDR3 region is CATSDLREQFF. The CDR3 nucleotides read TGTGCCACCAGTGATTTGAGGGAGCAGTTCTTC.

The chain links TRBV30 to TRBJ2-7; no clear D. The CDR3 has 13 amino acids. V was clipped by 4 bases and J by 3 bases, with 13 bases between them. The germline gives CDR1 GTSNPN, CDR2 SVGIG (reference sequence). The CDR3 DNA reads TGTGCCTGGACCCCACCGGCCTACTACGAGCAGTACTTC. It encodes CAWTPPAYYEQYF.

About this clonotype: A much larger clone lies a single base off, so this may be a read error. J is TRBJ1-1 and V is TRBV27, with TRBD1 matching 8 bases. The J segment lost 10 bases and the V segment lost 6 bases, leaving 10 bases of the junction unmatched. The length of the CDR3 is 13 residues. Germline V gives CDR1 MNHEY, CDR2 SMNVEV (reference sequence). The CDR3 spells CASRGQAQAGAFF. The DNA for the CDR3 is TGTGCCAGCAGGGGACAGGCTCAGGCTGGAGCTTTCTTT.

Regarding this clonotype: A much larger clone differs by one base, so this may be a read error. This rearrangement joins TRBV9 to TRBJ1-6, with D perhaps TRBD1 (5 bases). The CDR3 covers 14 residues. Germline values: CDR1 SGDLS, CDR2 YYNGEE. Written as DNA, the CDR3 is TGTGCCAGCAGCGTAGGGACATATAATTCACCCCCCCACTTT. As protein: CASSVGTYNSPPHF.

This chain joins TRBV20-1 and TRBJ2-3, with D perhaps matching TRBD2 (5 bases). The CDR3 totals 12 residues. The V gene lost 5 bases and the J gene lost 1 base, with 7 bases spanning the gap. Germline CDR1 and CDR2: DFQATT and SNEGSKA (reference sequence). The CDR3 reads CSAVEGTDTQYF. CDR3 nucleotide sequence: TGCAGTGCTGTGGAGGGCACAGATACGCAGTATTTT.

This clonotype came up a few times. The V call is TRBV19, the J call TRBJ2-7; TRBD1 matches 10 bases. Germline V lookup: CDR1 LNHDA, CDR2 SQIVND (reference sequence). The CDR3 runs 14 residues. The junction had 6 bases not matched to a gene; V was cut back by 7 bases and J by 3 bases. This CDR3 is CASTEGTGVYEQYF. The CDR3 DNA reads as TGTGCCAGTACCGAGGGGACAGGGGTCTACGAGCAGTACTTC.

This clonotype was observed many times. The genes are TRBV5-8 and TRBJ1-1; D gene unclear. This CDR3 is built from 11 residues. In germline, CDR1 is SGHTS, CDR2 YDEGEE. Here the CDR3 reads CAFQRNTEAFF. In DNA form, the CDR3 reads TGTGCTTTCCAGCGGAACACTGAAGCTTTCTTT.

A remark on this clonotype: The missing conserved phenylalanine or tryptophan at the end of this CDR3 makes a read error likely. The rearrangement uses TRBV19 and TRBJ2-7, with D possibly matching TRBD2 (6 bases). Germline CDR1 and CDR2: LNHDA and SQIVND (reference sequence). V gave up 6 bases and J gave up 7 bases, with 22 bases separating them. CDR3 length: 15 residues. The CDR3: CASSLLAGRSAEQYL. The CDR3 DNA reads TGTGCCAGTAGCCTACTAGCTGGACGGTCTGCTGAGCAGTACCTC.

This clonotype was counted a single time. V and J are TRBV20-1 and TRBJ1-1; 9 nucleotides align to TRBD1. The CDR3 contains 13 residues. Germline V CDR1 and CDR2: DFQATT, SNEGSKA (reference sequence). The ends lost 5 bases at V and 7 bases at J; junction bases unmatched: 8. The CDR3 spells CSAELTGGSEAFF. CDR3 DNA: TGCAGTGCTGAGCTAACAGGGGGCAGTGAAGCTTTCTTT.